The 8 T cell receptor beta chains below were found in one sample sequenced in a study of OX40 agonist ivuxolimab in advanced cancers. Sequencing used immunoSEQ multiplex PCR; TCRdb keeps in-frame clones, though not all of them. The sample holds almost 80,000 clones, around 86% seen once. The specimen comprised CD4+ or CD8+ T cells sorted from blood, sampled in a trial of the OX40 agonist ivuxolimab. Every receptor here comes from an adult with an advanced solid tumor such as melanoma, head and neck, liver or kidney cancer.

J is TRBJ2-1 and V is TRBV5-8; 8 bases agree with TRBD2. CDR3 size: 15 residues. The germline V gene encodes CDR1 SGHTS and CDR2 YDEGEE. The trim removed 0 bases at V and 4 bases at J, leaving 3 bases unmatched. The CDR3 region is CASSLDGRDYNEQFF. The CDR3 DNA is TGTGCCAGCAGCTTGGACGGGAGGGATTACAATGAGCAGTTCTTC.

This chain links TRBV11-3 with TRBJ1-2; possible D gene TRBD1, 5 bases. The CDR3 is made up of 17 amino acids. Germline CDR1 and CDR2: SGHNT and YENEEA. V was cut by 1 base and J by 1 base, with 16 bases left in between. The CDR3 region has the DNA TGTGCCAGCAGCTTAGGGGGCAGCGTTGCCCTTAACTATGGCTACACCTTC. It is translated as CASSLGGSVALNYGYTF.

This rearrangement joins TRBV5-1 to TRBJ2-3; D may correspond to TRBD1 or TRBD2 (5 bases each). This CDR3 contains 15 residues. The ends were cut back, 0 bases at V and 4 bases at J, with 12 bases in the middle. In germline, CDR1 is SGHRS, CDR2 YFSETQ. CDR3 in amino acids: CASSLGGRGPDTQYF. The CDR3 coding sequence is TGCGCCAGCAGCTTGGGGGGGAGAGGCCCAGATACGCAGTATTTT.

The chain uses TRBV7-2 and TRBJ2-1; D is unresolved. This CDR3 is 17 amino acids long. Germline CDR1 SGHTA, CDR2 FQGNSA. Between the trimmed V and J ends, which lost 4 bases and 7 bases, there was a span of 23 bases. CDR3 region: CASSSTPGAPSGNEQFF. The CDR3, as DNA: TGTGCCAGCAGCTCCACCCCTGGAGCCCCGAGTGGGAATGAGCAGTTCTTC.

DNA for the CDR3: TGCAGCGGCGGGGAGGCCTACGAGCAGTACTTC. Its protein is CSGGEAYEQYF. V gene TRBV29-1 combines with J gene TRBJ2-7; TRBD2 might be the D (6 bases). Trimming pared 7 bases from V and 2 bases from J, leaving 9 bases between. The CDR3 spans 11 residues. Germline loops: CDR1 SQVTM, CDR2 ANQGSEA.

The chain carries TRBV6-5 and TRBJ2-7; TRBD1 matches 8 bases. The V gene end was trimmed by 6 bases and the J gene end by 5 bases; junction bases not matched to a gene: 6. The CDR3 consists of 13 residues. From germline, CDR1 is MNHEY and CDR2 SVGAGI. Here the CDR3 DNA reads TGTGCCAGCAGCCGGACAGGGCTCCACGAGCAGTACTTC. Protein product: CASSRTGLHEQYF.

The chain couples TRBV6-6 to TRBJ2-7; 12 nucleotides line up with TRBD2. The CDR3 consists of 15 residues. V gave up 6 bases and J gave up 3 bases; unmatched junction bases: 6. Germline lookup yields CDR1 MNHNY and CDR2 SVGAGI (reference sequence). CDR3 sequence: CASRSMTSGSYEQYF. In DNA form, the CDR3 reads TGTGCCAGCAGATCAATGACTAGCGGGAGCTACGAGCAGTACTTC.

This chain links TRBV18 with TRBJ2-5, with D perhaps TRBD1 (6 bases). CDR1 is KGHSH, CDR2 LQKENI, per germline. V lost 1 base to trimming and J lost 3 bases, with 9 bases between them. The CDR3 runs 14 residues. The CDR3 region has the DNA TGTGCCAGCTCACCACAGTCAGGGGAAGAGACCCAGTACTTC. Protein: CASSPQSGEETQYF.